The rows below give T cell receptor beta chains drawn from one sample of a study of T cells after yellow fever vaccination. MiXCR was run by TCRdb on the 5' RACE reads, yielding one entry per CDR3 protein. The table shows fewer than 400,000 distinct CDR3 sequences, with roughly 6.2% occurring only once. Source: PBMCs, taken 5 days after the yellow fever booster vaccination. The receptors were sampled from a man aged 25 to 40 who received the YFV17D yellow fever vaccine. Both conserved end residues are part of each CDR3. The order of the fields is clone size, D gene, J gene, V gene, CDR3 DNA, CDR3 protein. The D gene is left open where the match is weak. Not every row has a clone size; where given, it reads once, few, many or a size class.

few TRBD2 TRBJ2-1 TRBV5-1 TGCGCCAGCAGCTGGGGCGGGAGTAACGATGAGCAGTTCTTC CASSWGGSNDEQFF
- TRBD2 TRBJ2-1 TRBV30 TGTGCCTGTGGGGGACTAGCGGGAGGAGAGTTCTTC CACGGLAGGEFF
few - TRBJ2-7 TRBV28 TGTGCCAGCAGTTCGGCCAGCTCCCACTACGAGCAGTACTTC CASSSASSHYEQYF
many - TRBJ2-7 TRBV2 TGTGCCGGCACCGCCGACGGTTACGAGCAGTACTTC CAGTADGYEQYF
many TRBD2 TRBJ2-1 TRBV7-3 TGTGCCAGCAGCCTAGCGGACCGCTCCTACAATGAGCAGTTCTTC CASSLADRSYNEQFF
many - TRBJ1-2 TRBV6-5 TGTGCCAGCAGTTACTCACTGACAGGTCCTTATGGCTACACCTTC CASSYSLTGPYGYTF
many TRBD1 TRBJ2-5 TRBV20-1 TGCAGTGCCCTAAGACAGGGGGAGACCCAGTACTTC CSALRQGETQYF
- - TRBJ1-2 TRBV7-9 TGTGCCAGCAGCCGGGACGGCTATGGCTACACCTTC CASSRDGYGYTF
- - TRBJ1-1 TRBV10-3 TGTGCCATCATCCCTGAGGGGGGGCAAGCGGCTGAAGCTTTCTTT CAIIPEGGQAAEAFF
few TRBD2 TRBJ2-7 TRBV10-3 TGTGCCACCCACCGGTCCAGCGGGAGACTCAACGAGCAGTACTTC CATHRSSGRLNEQYF
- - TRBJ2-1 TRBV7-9 TGTGCCAGCAGCCGAGACCCGGGCAATGAGCAGTTCTTC CASSRDPGNEQFF
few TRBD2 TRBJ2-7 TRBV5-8 TGTGCCAGCAGCCGGCCCCGGCGGGAGATTTACGAGCAGTACTTC CASSRPRREIYEQYF
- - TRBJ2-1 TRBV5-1 TGCGCCAGCAGCTTGCCCCCCGCAGTCAGTGAGCAGTTCTTC CASSLPPAVSEQFF
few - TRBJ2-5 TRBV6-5 TGTGCCAGCAGTTACTTTACCTCGACGAGCCAAGAGACCCAGTACTTC CASSYFTSTSQETQYF
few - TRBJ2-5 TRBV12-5 TGTGCTAGTGGTGACCGGGCCGAGGGGGAGACCCAGTACTTC CASGDRAEGETQYF
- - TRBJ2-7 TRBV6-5 TGTGCCAGCAGTTCCCTCATCGAGGGAGGCGAGCAGTACTTC CASSSLIEGGEQYF
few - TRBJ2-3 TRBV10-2 TGCGCCAGCAAGAAACCGGGGGCGTCGAGAGATACGCAGTATTTT CASKKPGASRDTQYF
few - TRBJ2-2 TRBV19 TGTGCCAGTAGTACGCGGACTTCGAACACCGGGGAGCTGTTTTTT CASSTRTSNTGELFF
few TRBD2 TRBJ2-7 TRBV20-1 TGCAGTGCTCGAGCGGGAGGGAGCTCCTACGAGCAGTACTTC CSARAGGSSYEQYF
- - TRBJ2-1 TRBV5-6 TGTGCCAGCAGCGCGGCCACCCTTGGGAATGAGCAGTTCTTC CASSAATLGNEQFF
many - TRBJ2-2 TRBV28 TGTGCCAGCAGTTTGGAGCGGGCGGGCACCGGGGAGCTGTTTTTT CASSLERAGTGELFF
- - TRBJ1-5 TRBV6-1 TGTGCCAGCAGACCGACTGCCCCATGGGAGCCCCAGCATTTT CASRPTAPWEPQHF
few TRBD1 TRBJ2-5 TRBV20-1 TGCAGTGCTCTAAGGACAGGGAAAGAGACCCAGTACTTC CSALRTGKETQYF
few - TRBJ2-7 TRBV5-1 TGCGCCAGCAGCCCAGGGGACTCCCAGCTCAAGCAGTACTTC CASSPGDSQLKQYF
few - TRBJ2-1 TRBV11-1 TGTGCCAGCAGCTCCACCAACCCCCTACACGCGCCAACCTACAATGAGCAGTTCTTC CASSSTNPLHAPTYNEQFF
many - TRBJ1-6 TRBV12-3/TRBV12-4 TGTGCCAGCAGCGACAGTAATTCACCCCTCCACTTT CASSDSNSPLHF
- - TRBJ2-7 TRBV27 TGTGCCAGCAGTTTATCTGCGAGAGTCGAGCAGTACTTC CASSLSARVEQYF
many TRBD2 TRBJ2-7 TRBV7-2 TGTGCCAGCAGCTTAAAGGTAGCGGGAGGTGCGGGGCAGTACTTC CASSLKVAGGAGQYF
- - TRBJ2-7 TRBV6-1 TGTGCCAGCAGGGGAGGTGGGAGTCTATCCTACGAGCAGTACTTC CASRGGGSLSYEQYF
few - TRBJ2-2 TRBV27 TGTGCCAGCAGTTGGAGGGGTAGGGCCGGGGAGCTGTTTTTT CASSWRGRAGELFF
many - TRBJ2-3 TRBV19 TGTGCCAGTAGAATGGTGGATACGCAGTATTTT CASRMVDTQYF
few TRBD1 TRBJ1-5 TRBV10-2 TGCGCCAGCAGTGAGTCGGGACAGGGGCGCCAGCCCCAGCATTTT CASSESGQGRQPQHF
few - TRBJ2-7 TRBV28 TGTGCCAGCAACCGGGACGGTCTCTCCTACGAGCAGTACTTC CASNRDGLSYEQYF